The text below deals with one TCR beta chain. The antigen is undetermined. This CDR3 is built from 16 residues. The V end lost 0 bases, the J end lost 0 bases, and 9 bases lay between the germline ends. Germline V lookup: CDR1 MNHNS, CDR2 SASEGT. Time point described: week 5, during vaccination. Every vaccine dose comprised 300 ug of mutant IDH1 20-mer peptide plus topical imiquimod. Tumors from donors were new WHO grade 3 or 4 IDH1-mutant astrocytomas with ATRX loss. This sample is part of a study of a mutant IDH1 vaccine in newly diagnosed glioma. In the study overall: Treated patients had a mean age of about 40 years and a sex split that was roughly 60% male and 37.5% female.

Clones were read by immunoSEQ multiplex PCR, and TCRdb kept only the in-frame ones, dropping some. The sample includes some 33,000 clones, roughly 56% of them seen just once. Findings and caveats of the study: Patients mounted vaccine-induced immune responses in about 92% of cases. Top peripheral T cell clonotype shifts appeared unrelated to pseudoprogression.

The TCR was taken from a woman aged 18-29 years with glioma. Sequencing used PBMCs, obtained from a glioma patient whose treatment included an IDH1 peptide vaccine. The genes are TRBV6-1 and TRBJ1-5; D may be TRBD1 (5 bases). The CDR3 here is CASSEAAGDSNQPQHF. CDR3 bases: TGTGCCAGCAGTGAAGCGGCGGGGGATAGCAATCAGCCCCAGCATTTT.